This TCR beta chain was recovered during a study of cytomegalovirus exposure and HLA in healthy donors (dated by TCRdb to about 2017). A note on the overall study: In an earlier analysis of 450 to 750 of the donors, approximately 260 Gb of sequence data and 90 million to 120 million unique TCR beta sequences from about 190 million T cells were reported. Every discovery cohort repertoire had been produced on one sequencing platform. Donor age, sex, ethnicity and CMV serostatus were compiled together with the repertoire data. Across 300 to 400 genotyped donors of the cohort, an average of roughly 230,000 unique TCR beta nucleotide sequences per donor were sequenced, and 15% to 20% of those sequences were non-productive. The study profiled the T cell repertoires of hundreds of subjects by immunosequencing and related them to cytomegalovirus serostatus. Along with the approximately 620-subject first cohort, a separate validation cohort of some 130 different subjects was used. The later analysis used no new phenotypic data to find candidate immune exposures, relying instead on TCR beta sequences and their occurrence across donors. The genetic ancestry cluster associated with self-reported Caucasian donors included 81% of the 350 to 500 genotyped donors. To decide whether each TCR beta V gene segment behaved as functional or pseudogenic, an earlier analysis of several hundred of the donors relied on high-throughput TCR beta sequencing. Several DR-DQ haplotypes were handled as single units for association and clustering because linkage in the cohort was strong. About 320 gigabases of sequencing data and tens of millions of unique TCR sequences were included in an early release covering about 600 HLA-typed donors. The study combined high-throughput TCR immunosequencing, statistical association of individual TCRs with disease status, and machine learning to predict cytomegalovirus infection status. The study was designed to test whether signatures of past pathogen exposure could be identified by cataloging public T cell receptors. A later analysis re-analyzed previously published TCR beta repertoires from 660 or so donors and added high-resolution HLA genotyping to study TCR occurrence patterns. In a later genetic analysis, genome-wide SNP genotypes for about 55% of the roughly 700 donors were used, and that subset was treated as a discovery cohort. Typing coverage varied by locus: about 629-640 donors for A, B, C, DRB1 and DQB1; roughly 520 for DQA1; more than 600 for DPA1; around 450 for DPB1. Class I and class II HLA loci were covered by the typing at four-digit resolution.

The cohort was made up of roughly 670 healthy bone marrow donors. At the time of sampling, every cohort member was nominally healthy, though immune exposures that went unrecorded were likely present. The donor was CMV seronegative and was included in the group of about 350 seronegative cohort members. A peripheral blood sample was provided by each donor, and peripheral blood mononuclear cells were used for TCR beta sequencing. Genomic DNA was extracted from the blood cell samples with the Qiagen DNeasy Blood Extraction Kit. Points on this clone: This clone's antigen is unknown. The input lacks base qualities; no much larger clone sits a single base away.

The CDR3 numbers 15 residues from cysteine through phenylalanine. Only the CDR3 portion is preserved as DNA: 45 bases, with reading frame beginning at the first base. V and J lose 0 bases and 5 bases, and a span of 14 bases separates them. CDR1 SGHRS and CDR2 YFSETQ were looked up in the germline V gene. The library was prepared using the immunoSEQ multiplex PCR assay. For the multiplex PCR, a mixture combining 60 forward primers for TCR Vbeta segments and 13 reverse primers for TCR Jbeta segments was used. A multiplex PCR assay on genomic DNA amplified the CDR3 region of rearranged TCR beta genes. The amplified TCR beta libraries were sequenced on the Illumina HiSeq System as 87-base-pair reads. In the original analysis: Across the 640 or so repertoires, a later analysis counted about 81 million unique TCR beta chains, roughly 11 million of which were shared by at least two donors. A nearest-neighbor algorithm error-corrected the raw reads and collapsed the reads into unique sequences, merging closely related sequences to remove PCR and sequencing errors. CDR3 sequences were aligned to IMGT reference sequences to assign V, D and J gene segments. For a sequence to be retained, a match of at least six nucleotides was required to both a V gene segment and a J gene segment. A rearrangement was called productive if the CDR3 had no stop codons and remained in frame with V and J, and every other rearrangement was called non-productive. Following IMGT convention, CDR3 was defined as the stretch from the second conserved V-encoded cysteine up to the conserved J-encoded phenylalanine. The earlier analysis of 450 to 750 of the donors excluded any sequence lacking an unambiguous match to a single V gene segment. An earlier analysis of about 600 of the donors called V segments functional above 56.7% productive rearrangements and segregating when the between-donor standard deviation exceeded 5%. A statistical classification framework was built for diagnosing cytomegalovirus status from the catalog of TCR beta chain sequences. In a later analysis, V and J genes were assigned by comparing TCR nucleotide sequences against IMGT/GENE-DB human TR gene sequences. Using the TCRdist pipeline, a later analysis assigned CDR3 sequences along with most-parsimonious VDJ recombination scenarios. In a later analysis, each TCR beta chain was defined by its CDR3 amino acid sequence together with its V-gene family, and reads without a unique V-gene family were excluded. A later analysis removed several hundred highly shared, low-generation-probability nucleotide sequences to deal with suspected cross-contamination and a sequencing artifact. In a later analysis, a clonal expansion index was calculated for each public chain from normalized within-repertoire ranks of inferred template counts. In a later analysis, generation probabilities were computed using a VDJ recombination model fitted to out-of-frame rearrangements, and the results were checked against IGoR. In a later analysis, TCR-TCR, TCR-HLA and TCR-CMV co-occurrence was scored with hypergeometric tests, and a repertoire-size bias correction was applied to TCR pairs. A later analysis estimated false discovery rates by permuting HLA or CMV assignments 20 times. A later analysis grouped co-occurring TCRs with DBSCAN, adding TCRdist sequence similarity when clustering within HLA-allele-positive subsets. Repertoires with fewer than 30,000 or more than 120,000 public chains were left out of co-occurrence clustering, as were roughly five repertoires with anomalous nucleotide sharing. The clones in this table, taken by TCRdb from immuneACCESS, are in-frame only. Not every clone is retained; where verified, under half of the shortfall comes from an unresolved V gene, and the cause of the rest is unknown. That table supplies the V and J calls and clone size; D and trimming were determined from the DNA. Across this sample there are roughly 76,000 clones, with 79% seen only once. The top ten hold about 2.5% of the sample.

The paper as a whole reports these results and caveats: Linkage disequilibrium might explain the correlated functional status among segregating V segments, but an unknown experimental factor could not be excluded. The presence/absence analyses assumed that sequencing depth was roughly uniform across donors, and that assumption may not be true. A few of the identified cytomegalovirus-associated TCR beta chains were confirmed in vitro to be specific for cytomegalovirus antigens. According to a later genetic analysis, donors in an Asian-associated ancestry cluster had fewer N-insertions in productive TCRs than the approximately 710-donor mean. A cluster of highly shared sequence variants was judged likely to be a technical artifact of the sequencing pipeline. Most TCR sequences were observed very rarely across donors, whereas some public TCRs were present in many individuals. A later analysis reported that several top co-occurrence clusters appeared linked to parvovirus B19, influenza, CMV and Epstein-Barr virus. This cohort had only TCR beta chains sequenced, and the lack of alpha or paired-chain data limited which features could be detected. The classifier was reported to diagnose cytomegalovirus status with high specificity and sensitivity in both the original cohort and the validation cohort. Compared with equally common non-associated chains, HLA-associated TCR beta chains in a later analysis were more clonally expanded and had lower generation probabilities. A later analysis found that most CMV-associated TCR beta chains appeared HLA-restricted, with HLA associations seemingly driven largely by CMV exposure. Because HLA typing was missing for some donors at each locus, association tests included only the typed subset. Immune exposure information for the cohort was limited to CMV serostatus. The 87-base-pair reads could not distinguish some IMGT-functional V segments, including TRBV6-2 and TRBV6-3, so those segments were excluded. Because counts were too low, about 18 rarely observed V segments, including chromosome 9 orphons, were excluded from the earlier analysis of some 590 of the donors. According to the authors, the approach could potentially be generalized to other disease states and immunological phenotypes. In a later analysis, the rate of TCR association differed among HLA loci, with DRB1 alleles having the most associated TCRs and HLA-C alleles having the fewest. A total of 164 TCR beta chains were listed by the study as associated with cytomegalovirus. A further reported finding was that TCR beta sequences accurately predicted the HLA-A and HLA-B alleles for most subjects in the first cohort. When HLA alleles, especially DR and DQ, strongly co-occurred, TCR associations were difficult to assign to individual alleles. A later genetic analysis associated a missense DCLRE1C variant with V-gene and J-gene trimming of TCR beta chains, and an independent cohort replicated the association. Broadly in line with IMGT annotations, most TCR beta V segments showed up in productive rearrangements about 87% or about 30% of the time in an earlier analysis of several hundred of the donors. Specific HLA alleles were associated with around 18,000 TCR beta sequences at a false discovery rate of 0.05 in a later analysis.

Recombination connected TRBV5-1 to TRBJ2-5; TRBD1 is possibly the D segment (7 matching bases). The material sequenced was PBMCs. The TCR comes from a young man in good health and CMV-seronegative. The sequenced DNA: TGCGCCAGCAGCTTGGGGGCAGGGGGGACCGAGACCCAGTACTTC. Its protein product is CASSLGAGGTETQYF.